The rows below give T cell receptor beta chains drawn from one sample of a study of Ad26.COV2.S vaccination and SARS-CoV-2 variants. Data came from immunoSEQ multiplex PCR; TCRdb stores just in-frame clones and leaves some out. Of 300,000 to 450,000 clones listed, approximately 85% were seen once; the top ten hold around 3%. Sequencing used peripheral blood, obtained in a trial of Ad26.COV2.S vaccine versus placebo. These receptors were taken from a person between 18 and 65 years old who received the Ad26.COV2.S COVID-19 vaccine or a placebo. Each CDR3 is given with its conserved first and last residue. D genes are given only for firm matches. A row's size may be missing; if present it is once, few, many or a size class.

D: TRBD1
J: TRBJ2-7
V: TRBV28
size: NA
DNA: TGTGCCAGCTGTGCGGGACAGGGTACTTGGGAGCAGTACTTC
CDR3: CASCAGQGTWEQYF

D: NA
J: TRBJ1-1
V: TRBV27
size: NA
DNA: TGTGCCAGCAGTTTATCGAACGGTTACAGGGCTGAAGCTTTCTTT
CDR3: CASSLSNGYRAEAFF

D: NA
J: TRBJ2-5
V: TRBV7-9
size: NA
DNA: TGTGCCAGCAGCCCCCAGGGCATGGAGCGGACCCAAGAGACCCAGTACTTC
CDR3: CASSPQGMERTQETQYF

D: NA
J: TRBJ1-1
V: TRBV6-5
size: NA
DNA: TGTGCCAGCAGTTACGCAGGGCGGGACACTGAAGCTTTCTTT
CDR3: CASSYAGRDTEAFF

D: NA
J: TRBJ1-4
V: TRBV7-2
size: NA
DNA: TGTGCCAGCAGCTTAGGGCGGAGCCACCCTAATGAAAAACTGTTTTTT
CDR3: CASSLGRSHPNEKLFF

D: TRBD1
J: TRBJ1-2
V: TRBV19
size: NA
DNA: TGTGCCAGTAGGACAGGGCACTCTAACTATGGCTACACCTTC
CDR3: CASRTGHSNYGYTF

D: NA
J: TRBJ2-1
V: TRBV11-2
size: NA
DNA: TGTGCCAGCAGCTCTTACATGAGCTCCTACAATGAGCAGTTCTTC
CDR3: CASSSYMSSYNEQFF

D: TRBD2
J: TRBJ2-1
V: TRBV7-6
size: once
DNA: TGTGCCAGCAGCTTGAGGACTAGCGGGAGCTCCTACAATGAGCAGTTCTTC
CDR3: CASSLRTSGSSYNEQFF

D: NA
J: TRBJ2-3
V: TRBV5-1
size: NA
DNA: TGCGCCAGCAGCTTGGAGGGCAGGGCGACAGATACGCAGTATTTT
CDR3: CASSLEGRATDTQYF

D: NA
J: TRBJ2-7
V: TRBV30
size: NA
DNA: TGTGCCTGGAGTTGGCAGGGCCCCATCTACGAGCAGTACTTC
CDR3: CAWSWQGPIYEQYF

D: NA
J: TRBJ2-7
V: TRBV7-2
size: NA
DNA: TGTGCCAGCAGCTTAGGGTCAGGTGGAATCTACGAGCAGTACTTC
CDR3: CASSLGSGGIYEQYF

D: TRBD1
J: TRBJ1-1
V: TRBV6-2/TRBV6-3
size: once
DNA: TGTGCCAGCAGCTTCTTCGCCGGGACAGGGGGCCGGAGCACTGAAGCTTTCTTT
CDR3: CASSFFAGTGGRSTEAFF

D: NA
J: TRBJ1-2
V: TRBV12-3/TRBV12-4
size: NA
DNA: TGTGCCAGCAATTCTGACAGCTATGGCTACACCTTC
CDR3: CASNSDSYGYTF

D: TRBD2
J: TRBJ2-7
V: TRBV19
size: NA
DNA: TGTGCCAGTAGTATTACTAGCGACAGCTCCTACGAGCAGTACTTC
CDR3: CASSITSDSSYEQYF

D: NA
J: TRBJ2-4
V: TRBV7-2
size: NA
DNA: TGTGCCAGCAGCCCCCGGGACCCTAAAAAAAACATTCAGTACTTC
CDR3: CASSPRDPKKNIQYF

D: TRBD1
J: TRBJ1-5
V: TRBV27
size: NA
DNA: TGTGCCAGCAGTTTGGGACAGGGGGGTACGACCGGGCAGCCCCAGCATTTT
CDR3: CASSLGQGGTTGQPQHF

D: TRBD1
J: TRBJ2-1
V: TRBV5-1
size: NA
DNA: TGCGCCAGCTCGGGACAGTACAATGAGCAGTTCTTC
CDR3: CASSGQYNEQFF

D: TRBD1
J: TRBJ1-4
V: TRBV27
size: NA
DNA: TGTGCCAGCAGTTATCTGGGACAGGGTGATGAAAAACTGTTTTTT
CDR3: CASSYLGQGDEKLFF

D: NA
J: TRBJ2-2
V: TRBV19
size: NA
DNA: TGTGCCAGTAGTACGTCCCGGACCAACGGGGAGCTGTTTTTT
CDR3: CASSTSRTNGELFF

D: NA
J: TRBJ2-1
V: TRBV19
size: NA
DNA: TGTGCCAGTAGTATAAGGTGGCCAGGGGATAATGAGCAGTTCTTC
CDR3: CASSIRWPGDNEQFF

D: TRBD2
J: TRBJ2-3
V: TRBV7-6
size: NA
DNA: TGTGCCAGCAGCTTAGTTTTTGCGGGAGGACCCACAGATACGCAGTATTTT
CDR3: CASSLVFAGGPTDTQYF

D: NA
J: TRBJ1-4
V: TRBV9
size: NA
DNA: TGTGCCAGCAGCCCAGATAATTCAGGGTGGGCAACTAATGAAAAACTGTTTTTT
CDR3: CASSPDNSGWATNEKLFF

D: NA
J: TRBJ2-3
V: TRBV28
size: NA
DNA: TGTGCCAGCAGTTTAGGGGGCAGGCACCCCACAGATACGCAGTATTTT
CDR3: CASSLGGRHPTDTQYF

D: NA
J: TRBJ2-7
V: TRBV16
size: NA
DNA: TGTGCCAGCAGCCAATCAAGCTACGAGCAGTACTTC
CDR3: CASSQSSYEQYF

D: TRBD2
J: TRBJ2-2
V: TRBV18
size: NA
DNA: TGTGCCAGCTCACCATCGAGACTAGCGGGAGGAGGAAACACCGGGGAGCTGTTTTTT
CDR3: CASSPSRLAGGGNTGELFF

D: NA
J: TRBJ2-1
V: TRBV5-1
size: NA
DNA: TGCGCCAGCAGTTATGACAGTAACTCCTACAATGAGCAGTTCTTC
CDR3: CASSYDSNSYNEQFF

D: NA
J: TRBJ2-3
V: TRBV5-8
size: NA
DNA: TGTGCCAGCAGCTCTCGACAGAGGGATACGCAGTATTTT
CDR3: CASSSRQRDTQYF

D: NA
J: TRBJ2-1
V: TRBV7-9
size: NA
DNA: TGTGCCAGCAGCGGCCGCGGGACTTACAATGAGCAGTTCTTC
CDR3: CASSGRGTYNEQFF

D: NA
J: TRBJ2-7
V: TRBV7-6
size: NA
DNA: TGTGCCAGCAGCTTAGTACAACAGTCCTACGAGCAGTACTTC
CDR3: CASSLVQQSYEQYF

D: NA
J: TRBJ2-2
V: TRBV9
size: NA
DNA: TGTGCCAGCAGCGCTCTCAAGAGGGCGGTGGCGGGGGAGCTGTTTTTT
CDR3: CASSALKRAVAGELFF

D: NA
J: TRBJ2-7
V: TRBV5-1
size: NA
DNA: TGCGCCAGCAGCACCGGACAATCCTACGAGCAGTACTTC
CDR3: CASSTGQSYEQYF

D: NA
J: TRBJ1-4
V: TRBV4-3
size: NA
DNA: TGCGCCAGCAGCCAAGCAGGGTATGAAAAACTGTTTTTT
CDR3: CASSQAGYEKLFF

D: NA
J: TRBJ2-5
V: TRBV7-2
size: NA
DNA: TGTGCCAGCAGCCCGAGAGGGGCCCAAGAGACCCAGTACTTC
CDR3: CASSPRGAQETQYF

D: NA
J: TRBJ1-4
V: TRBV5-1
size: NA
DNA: TGCGCCAGCAGCTGGACGGACGGTTCTAATGAAAAACTGTTTTTT
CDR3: CASSWTDGSNEKLFF

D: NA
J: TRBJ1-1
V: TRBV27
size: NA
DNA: TGTGCCAGCAGTTTAGTAGGGATGAACACTGAAGCTTTCTTT
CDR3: CASSLVGMNTEAFF

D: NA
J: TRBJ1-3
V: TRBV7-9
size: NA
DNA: TGTGCCAGCAGCTTAGGTGGAAACACCATATATTTT
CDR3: CASSLGGNTIYF

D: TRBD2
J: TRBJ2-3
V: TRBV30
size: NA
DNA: TGTGCCTGGAGGGTAGCGGGGTTAACAGATACGCAGTATTTT
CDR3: CAWRVAGLTDTQYF

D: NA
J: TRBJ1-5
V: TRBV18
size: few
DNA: TGTGCCAGCTCCCTTGGTTCCAATCAGCCCCAGCATTTT
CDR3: CASSLGSNQPQHF

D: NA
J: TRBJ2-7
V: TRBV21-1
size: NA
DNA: TGTGCCAGCAGCATCCCCACGGCCTACGAGCAGTACTTC
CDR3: CASSIPTAYEQYF

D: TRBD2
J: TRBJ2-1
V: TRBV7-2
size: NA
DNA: TGTGCCAGCAGCCCCCTTAGCGGGGCTAGCGGGATGCATGAGCAGTTCTTC
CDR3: CASSPLSGASGMHEQFF

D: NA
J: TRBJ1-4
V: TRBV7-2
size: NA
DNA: TGTGCCTCCCGTGTGGGTCCGGGGGAAAAACTGTTTTTT
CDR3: CASRVGPGEKLFF

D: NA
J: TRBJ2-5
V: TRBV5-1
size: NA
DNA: TGCGCCAGCAGCCTCGGACTCCTGCAAGAGACCCAGTACTTC
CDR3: CASSLGLLQETQYF

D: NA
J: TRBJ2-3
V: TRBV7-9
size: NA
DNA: TGTGCCAGCAGCTTAAGGGTCCGGGTCCCTAGCACAGATACGCAGTATTTT
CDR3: CASSLRVRVPSTDTQYF

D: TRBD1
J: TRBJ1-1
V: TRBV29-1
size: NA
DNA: TGCAGCGTAGGCCCGGGACAGGGGTCTGAAGCTTTCTTT
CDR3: CSVGPGQGSEAFF

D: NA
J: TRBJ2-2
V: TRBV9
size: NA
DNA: TGTGCCAGCAGCGTAGGTCGCACCGGGGAGCTGTTTTTT
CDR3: CASSVGRTGELFF

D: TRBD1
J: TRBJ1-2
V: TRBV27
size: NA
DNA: TGTGCCAGCAGTACAGGGGGCAACTATGGCTACACCTTC
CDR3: CASSTGGNYGYTF

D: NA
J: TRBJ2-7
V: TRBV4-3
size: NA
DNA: TGCGCCAGCAGCCAAGGGTCGAAGGGTGATACCTACGAGCAGTACTTC
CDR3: CASSQGSKGDTYEQYF

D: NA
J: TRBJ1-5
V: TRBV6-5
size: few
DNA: TGTGCCAGCAGTTCCGCAGGGTACAATCAGCCCCAGCATTTT
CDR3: CASSSAGYNQPQHF

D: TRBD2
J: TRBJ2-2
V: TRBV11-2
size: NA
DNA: TGTGCCAGCAGCTTTAGACTAGCGGGAGGACCTGGCGGGGAGCTGTTTTTT
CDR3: CASSFRLAGGPGGELFF